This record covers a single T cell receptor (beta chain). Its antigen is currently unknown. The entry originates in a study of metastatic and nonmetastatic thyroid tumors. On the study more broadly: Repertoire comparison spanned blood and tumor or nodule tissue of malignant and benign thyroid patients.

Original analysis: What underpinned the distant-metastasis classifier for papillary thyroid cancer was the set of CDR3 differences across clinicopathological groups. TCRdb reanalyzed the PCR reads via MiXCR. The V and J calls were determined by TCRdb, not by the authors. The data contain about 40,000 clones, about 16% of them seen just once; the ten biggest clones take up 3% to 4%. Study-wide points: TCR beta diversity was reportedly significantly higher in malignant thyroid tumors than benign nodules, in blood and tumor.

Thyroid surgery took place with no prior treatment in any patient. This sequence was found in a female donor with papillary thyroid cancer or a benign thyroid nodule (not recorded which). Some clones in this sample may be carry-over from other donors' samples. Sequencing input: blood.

The CDR3 is CARRRTFDPSYNEQFF. The CDR3 DNA reads as TGTGCCAGAAGACGGACTTTCGATCCCTCCTACAATGAGCAGTTCTTC. The chain employs TRBV6-1 and TRBJ2-1; D is perhaps TRBD2 (5 bases). V gave up 9 bases and J gave up 0 bases, with 18 bases separating them. The CDR3 contains 16 residues. CDR1 and CDR2 from the germline V gene are MNHNS and SASEGT.